This T cell receptor (beta chain) was obtained from a study of blood T cell repertoires in COVID-19. Overall study: The cDNA or gDNA used as material had been derived from T cells, B-cell-depleted T cells, or PBMCs.

Participants were placed into cohorts based on the clinical history they reported. The CDR3 runs to 15 residues. The V end lost 3 bases, the J end lost 1 base, and 10 bases lay between the germline ends. Germline CDR1 reads LNHDA; CDR2 reads SQIVND (reference sequence). The table came from immunoSEQ multiplex PCR; TCRdb's copy has only in-frame clones and leaves some out. The sample carries approximately 130,000 clones, 83% recorded once. V gene TRBV19 combines with J gene TRBJ1-5; D not certain. The sequenced sample was PBMCs or T cells enriched from blood (not recorded which). This TCR came from a man under 40 who had recovered from COVID-19. The CDR3 is CASSIATRSNQPQHF. CDR3 sequence (DNA): TGTGCCAGTAGTATTGCAACGAGGAGCAATCAGCCCCAGCATTTT.